This T cell receptor beta chain was sequenced during a study of blood T cells in healthy people across ages. The wider study: Template switching picked up about one barcoded beta molecule for each two T cells.

In regard to this clonotype: A much larger clone sits a single nucleotide away, making a read error possible.

Primers used in a second PCR of about 6 to 11 cycles were a sample-barcoded 5' primer and a J-beta primer mix. In TCRdb, the 5' RACE reads were re-called with MiXCR into one record per CDR3 protein. Here the sample spans hundreds of thousands of distinct CDR3 sequences, 60% to 80% being singletons. Sequenced input: blood. The clonotype was recovered from a man younger than 40 in good health.

In DNA, the CDR3 is TGCAGCGTGGGACAGACCACAGATACGCAGTATTTT. Translating it yields CSVGQTTDTQYF. The V and J genes are TRBV29-1 and TRBJ2-3, with 7 bases aligning to TRBD1. The length of the CDR3 is 12 residues. V shed 6 bases, J shed 2 bases, and the junction held 2 bases outside the gene matches. In germline, CDR1 is SQVTM, CDR2 ANQGSEA.